The clone carrying this T cell receptor beta chain was seen only a few times. Antigen unknown. The data were obtained in a study of regulatory T cells in long-lasting Graves disease. In building TCR beta libraries, iRepertoire HTBI primers were used together with Arm-PCR of CDR3 regions. TCRdb passed the multiplex PCR reads through MiXCR, listing each CDR3 protein once. Of about 470,000 distinct CDR3 sequences in the sample, less than 25% were seen once. Overall study findings and caveats: When disease was persistent, TRBV28, TRBJ1-2 and TRBJ2-5 were the favored segments.

CDR3 length equals 16 residues. The ends lost 3 bases at V and 0 bases at J; junction bases unmatched: 4. Time point noted: persistent/refractory GD, antithyroid drugs over 5 years with positive TRAb. Preparation of the TCR library used RNA extracted from PBMCs. The clonotype comes from a female donor with Graves disease. The specimen was peripheral blood mononuclear cells (PBMCs), collected when the disease was refractory, from a patient treated with antithyroid drugs. V and J are TRBV12-3 or TRBV12-4 and TRBJ2-1, with 8 bases aligning to TRBD2. The chain's CDR3 is CASSLILAVSYNEQFF. CDR3 nucleotides: TGTGCCAGCAGTTTGATACTAGCGGTCTCCTACAATGAGCAGTTCTTC.